A selection of T cell receptor beta chains follows, all from one sample in a study of OX40 agonist ivuxolimab in advanced cancers. The protocol was immunoSEQ multiplex PCR, while the TCRdb copy is restricted to in-frame clones and leaves out a portion. The sample yields 70,000 to 75,000 clones, just under 85% seen once. Sequenced material: CD4+ or CD8+ T cells sorted from blood, taken in a trial of the OX40 agonist ivuxolimab. Receptors originate from an adult with an advanced solid tumor such as melanoma, head and neck, liver or kidney cancer. The CDR3 runs from the conserved cysteine through the conserved F or W. The D gene is left open where the match is weak. Some rows have no size entry. The others give once, few or many, or a class for an expanded clone.

V gene: TRBV4-3
D gene: TRBD2
clone size: NA
J gene: TRBJ2-3
CDR3 DNA: TGCGCCAGCAGCCAAGGGACTAGCGGGAGAGATACGCAGTATTTT
CDR3 protein: CASSQGTSGRDTQYF

V gene: TRBV7-2
D gene: TRBD1
clone size: NA
J gene: TRBJ2-7
CDR3 DNA: TGTGCCAGCAGCTTTCAGGGGGCCTACTCCTACGAGCAGTACTTC
CDR3 protein: CASSFQGAYSYEQYF

V gene: TRBV27
D gene: NA
clone size: NA
J gene: TRBJ2-5
CDR3 DNA: TGTGCCAGCAGGTCACATTCGGGGCCTGAGACCCAGTACTTC
CDR3 protein: CASRSHSGPETQYF

V gene: TRBV6-1
D gene: NA
clone size: NA
J gene: TRBJ2-3
CDR3 DNA: TGTGCCAGCAGTGAGGTTGAGAGGGAATTATCAGATACGCAGTATTTT
CDR3 protein: CASSEVERELSDTQYF

V gene: TRBV6-5
D gene: NA
clone size: NA
J gene: TRBJ2-7
CDR3 DNA: TGTGCCAGCAGTCCGACCGGGGGGCCCTACGAGCAGTACTTC
CDR3 protein: CASSPTGGPYEQYF

V gene: TRBV29-1
D gene: NA
clone size: NA
J gene: TRBJ2-1
CDR3 DNA: TGCAGCGTTGTGTGGCTCGAGGATGAGCAGTTCTTC
CDR3 protein: CSVVWLEDEQFF

V gene: TRBV5-1
D gene: TRBD1
clone size: once
J gene: TRBJ1-2
CDR3 DNA: TGCGCCAGCAGCCTCCCGGGACAGGGGCAAGGCTACACCTTC
CDR3 protein: CASSLPGQGQGYTF

V gene: TRBV10-2
D gene: NA
clone size: NA
J gene: TRBJ1-1
CDR3 DNA: TGCGCCAGCAGTGAACAGAAGAACACTGAAGCTTTCTTT
CDR3 protein: CASSEQKNTEAFF

V gene: TRBV4-1
D gene: TRBD1
clone size: NA
J gene: TRBJ2-7
CDR3 DNA: TGCGCCAGCAGCCATAATTACGACAGGGGTGTCCACGAGCAGTACTTC
CDR3 protein: CASSHNYDRGVHEQYF

V gene: TRBV12-2
D gene: NA
clone size: NA
J gene: TRBJ2-2
CDR3 DNA: TGTGCAAGTCGCCTACCGGGACAGACTCCTTTGACGAACACCGGGGAGCTGTTTTTT
CDR3 protein: CASRLPGQTPLTNTGELFF

V gene: TRBV27
D gene: NA
clone size: NA
J gene: TRBJ1-6
CDR3 DNA: TGTGCCAGCAGTTCTAGGCAGCTGCACGATAGACCCCTCCACTTT
CDR3 protein: CASSSRQLHDRPLHF

V gene: TRBV6-5
D gene: NA
clone size: NA
J gene: TRBJ1-5
CDR3 DNA: TGTGCCAGCAGCCTTGACAGATACGGCAATCAGCCCCAGCATTTT
CDR3 protein: CASSLDRYGNQPQHF

V gene: TRBV28
D gene: NA
clone size: once
J gene: TRBJ1-6
CDR3 DNA: TGTGCCAGCAGTTTAAGCCCAATTAATTCACCCCTCCACTTT
CDR3 protein: CASSLSPINSPLHF

V gene: TRBV18
D gene: TRBD2
clone size: NA
J gene: TRBJ2-5
CDR3 DNA: TGTGCCAGCTCATCCCCCACGGGCGGGAGCCCAGGGAAAGAGACCCAGTACTTC
CDR3 protein: CASSSPTGGSPGKETQYF

V gene: TRBV7-9
D gene: NA
clone size: NA
J gene: TRBJ2-3
CDR3 DNA: TGTGCCAGCAGTCCCGAGGGAACAGATACGCAGTATTTT
CDR3 protein: CASSPEGTDTQYF

V gene: TRBV30
D gene: NA
clone size: NA
J gene: TRBJ2-7
CDR3 DNA: TGTGCCTGGAGTGTCTACAACGAGCAGTACTTC
CDR3 protein: CAWSVYNEQYF

V gene: TRBV28
D gene: TRBD1
clone size: NA
J gene: TRBJ1-1
CDR3 DNA: TGTGCCAGCAGTCACGGGGGGGGACAGGGTGAAGCTTTCTTT
CDR3 protein: CASSHGGGQGEAFF

V gene: TRBV6-5
D gene: NA
clone size: NA
J gene: TRBJ2-7
CDR3 DNA: TGTGCCAGCACCAGAGAGGTTTCCTACGAGCAGTACTTC
CDR3 protein: CASTREVSYEQYF

V gene: TRBV15
D gene: TRBD2
clone size: NA
J gene: TRBJ2-7
CDR3 DNA: TGTGCCACCAGCCGGACTAGCGGATACGAGCAGTACTTC
CDR3 protein: CATSRTSGYEQYF

V gene: TRBV19
D gene: NA
clone size: once
J gene: TRBJ2-7
CDR3 DNA: TGTGCCAGTAGTAAGGGTGGCAACTTGAACGAGCAGTACTTC
CDR3 protein: CASSKGGNLNEQYF

V gene: TRBV29-1
D gene: TRBD1
clone size: few
J gene: TRBJ1-5
CDR3 DNA: TGCAGCGTCCGGGACAGGGGTCAGCCCCAGCATTTT
CDR3 protein: CSVRDRGQPQHF

V gene: TRBV19
D gene: NA
clone size: NA
J gene: TRBJ1-2
CDR3 DNA: TGTGCCAGTAGCCACTCCGGACAGACACTTACTAACTATGGCTACACCTTC
CDR3 protein: CASSHSGQTLTNYGYTF

V gene: TRBV14
D gene: NA
clone size: NA
J gene: TRBJ2-2
CDR3 DNA: TGTGCCAGCAGCCAGAGGAGGGATTCCGGGGAGCTGTTTTTT
CDR3 protein: CASSQRRDSGELFF

V gene: TRBV9
D gene: TRBD1
clone size: NA
J gene: TRBJ2-1
CDR3 DNA: TGTGCCAGCAGCGTAGAGGACCAAGCAGGGGGAGAGCAGTTCTTC
CDR3 protein: CASSVEDQAGGEQFF

V gene: TRBV5-1
D gene: NA
clone size: NA
J gene: TRBJ2-3
CDR3 DNA: TGCGCCAGCAGCTGGATAGGACTCACAGATACGCAGTATTTT
CDR3 protein: CASSWIGLTDTQYF

V gene: TRBV11-2
D gene: NA
clone size: NA
J gene: TRBJ1-1
CDR3 DNA: TGTGCCAGCAGCTTAGTTGGGGGGCGCGGCACTGAAGCTTTCTTT
CDR3 protein: CASSLVGGRGTEAFF

V gene: TRBV28
D gene: TRBD1
clone size: NA
J gene: TRBJ2-1
CDR3 DNA: TGTGCCAGCAGTTTAGTCGGGACAGGGGCCCACAATGAGCAGTTCTTC
CDR3 protein: CASSLVGTGAHNEQFF

V gene: TRBV25-1
D gene: TRBD1
clone size: few
J gene: TRBJ2-7
CDR3 DNA: TGTGCCAGCAGCCACCTAAGGGGGCCCTACGAGCAGTACTTC
CDR3 protein: CASSHLRGPYEQYF

V gene: TRBV4-2
D gene: NA
clone size: NA
J gene: TRBJ2-3
CDR3 DNA: TGTGCCAGCAGCCAAGGGTCCTCAGATACGCAGTATTTT
CDR3 protein: CASSQGSSDTQYF

V gene: TRBV12-5
D gene: TRBD2
clone size: NA
J gene: TRBJ2-1
CDR3 DNA: TGTGCTAGTGGTTTGAGTGCGGGGGGGGCCAACAATGAGCAGTTCTTC
CDR3 protein: CASGLSAGGANNEQFF

V gene: TRBV5-4
D gene: NA
clone size: NA
J gene: TRBJ1-2
CDR3 DNA: TGTGCCAGCAGCTTGGGGGGGGAGGGCCTCTATGGCTACACCTTC
CDR3 protein: CASSLGGEGLYGYTF

V gene: TRBV15
D gene: TRBD2
clone size: NA
J gene: TRBJ2-1
CDR3 DNA: TGTGCCACCAGCGAGATGGGGGGGGAGCAGTTCTTC
CDR3 protein: CATSEMGGEQFF